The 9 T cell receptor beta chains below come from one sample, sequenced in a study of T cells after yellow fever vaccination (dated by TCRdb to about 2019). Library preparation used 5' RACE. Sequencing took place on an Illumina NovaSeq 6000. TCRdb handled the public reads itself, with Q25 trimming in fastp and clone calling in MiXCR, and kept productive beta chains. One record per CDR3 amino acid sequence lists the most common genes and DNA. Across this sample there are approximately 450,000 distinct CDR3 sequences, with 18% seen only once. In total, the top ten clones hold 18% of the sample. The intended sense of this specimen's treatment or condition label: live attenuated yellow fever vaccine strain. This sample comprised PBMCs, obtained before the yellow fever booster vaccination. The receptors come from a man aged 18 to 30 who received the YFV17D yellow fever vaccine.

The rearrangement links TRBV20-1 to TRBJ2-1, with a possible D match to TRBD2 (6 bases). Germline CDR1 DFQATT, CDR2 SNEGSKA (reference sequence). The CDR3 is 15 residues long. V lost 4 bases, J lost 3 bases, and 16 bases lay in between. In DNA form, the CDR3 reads TGCAGTGCTATAGAGACCGGGGGTGTCTACAATGAGCAGTTCTTC. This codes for CSAIETGGVYNEQFF.

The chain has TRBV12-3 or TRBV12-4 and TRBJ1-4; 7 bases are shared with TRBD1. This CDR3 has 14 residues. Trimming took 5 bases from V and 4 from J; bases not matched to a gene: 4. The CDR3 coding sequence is TGTGCCAGCAGTCGGACAGGAAGTAATGAAAAACTGTTTTTT. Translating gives CASSRTGSNEKLFF.

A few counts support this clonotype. The CDR3 DNA follows: TGTGCCAGCAGCCACCATCCTCCGATCGAGCAGTACGTC. Translation: CASSHHPPIEQYV. The chain carries TRBV4-2 and TRBJ2-7; unclear D gene. V was shortened by 3 bases and J by 6 bases, with 12 bases between the two germline ends. The germline V gene has CDR1 LGHNA and CDR2 YNFKEQ. The CDR3 extends over 13 amino acids.

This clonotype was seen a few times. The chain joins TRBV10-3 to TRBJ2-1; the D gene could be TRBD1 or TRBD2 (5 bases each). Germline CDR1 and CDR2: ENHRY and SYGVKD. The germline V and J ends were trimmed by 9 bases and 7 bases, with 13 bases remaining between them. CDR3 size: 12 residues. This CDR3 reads CAISGSFNEQFF. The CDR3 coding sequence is TGTGCCATTTCAGGGAGCTTTAATGAGCAGTTCTTC.

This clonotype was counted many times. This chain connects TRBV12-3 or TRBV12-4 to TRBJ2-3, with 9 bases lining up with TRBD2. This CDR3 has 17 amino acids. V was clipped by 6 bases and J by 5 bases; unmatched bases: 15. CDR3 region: CASRPGLAGIRKDTQYF. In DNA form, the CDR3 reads TGTGCCAGCAGACCAGGGCTAGCGGGGATCCGGAAAGATACGCAGTATTTT.

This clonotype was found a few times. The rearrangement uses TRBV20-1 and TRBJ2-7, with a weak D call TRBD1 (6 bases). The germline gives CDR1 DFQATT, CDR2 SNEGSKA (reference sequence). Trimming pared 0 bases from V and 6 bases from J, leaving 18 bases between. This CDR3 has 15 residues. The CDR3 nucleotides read TGCAGTGCTAGAGATCCCCAGGGGATAACCCGCGAGCAGTACTTC. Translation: CSARDPQGITREQYF.

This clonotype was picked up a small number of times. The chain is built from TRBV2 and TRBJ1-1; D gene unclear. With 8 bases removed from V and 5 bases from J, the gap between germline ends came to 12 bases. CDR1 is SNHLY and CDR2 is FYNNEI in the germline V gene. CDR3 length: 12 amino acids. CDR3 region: CASFQAGTEAFF. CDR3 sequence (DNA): TGTGCCAGCTTCCAGGCCGGGACTGAAGCTTTCTTT.

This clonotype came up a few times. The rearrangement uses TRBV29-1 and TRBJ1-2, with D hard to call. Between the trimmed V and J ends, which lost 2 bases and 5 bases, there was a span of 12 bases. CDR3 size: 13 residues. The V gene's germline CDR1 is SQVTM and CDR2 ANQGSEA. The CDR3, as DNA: TGCAGCGTTGAACGGCAGGAGAGATATGGCTACACCTTC. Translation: CSVERQERYGYTF.

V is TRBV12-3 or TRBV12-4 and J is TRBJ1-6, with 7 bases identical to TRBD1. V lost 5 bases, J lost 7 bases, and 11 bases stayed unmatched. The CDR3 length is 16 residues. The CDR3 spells CASSLNLGGGNSPLHF. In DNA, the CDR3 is TGTGCCAGCAGTCTCAATTTAGGGGGCGGGAATTCACCCCTCCACTTT.